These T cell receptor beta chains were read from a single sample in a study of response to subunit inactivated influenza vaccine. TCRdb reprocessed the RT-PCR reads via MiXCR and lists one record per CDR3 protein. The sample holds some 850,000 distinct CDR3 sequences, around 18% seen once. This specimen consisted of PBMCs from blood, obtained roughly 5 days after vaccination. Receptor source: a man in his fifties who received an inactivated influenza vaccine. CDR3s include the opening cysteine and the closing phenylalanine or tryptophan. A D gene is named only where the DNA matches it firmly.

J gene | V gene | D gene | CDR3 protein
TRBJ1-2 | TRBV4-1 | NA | CASSHLEGNYGYTF
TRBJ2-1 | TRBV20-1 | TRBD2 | CSASTSGEYSSYNEQFF
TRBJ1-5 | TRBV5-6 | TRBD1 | CASSWGQGRNQPQHF
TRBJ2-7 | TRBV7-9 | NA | CASSLAEGIYEQYF
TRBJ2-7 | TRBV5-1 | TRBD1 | CASSPGTGAHEQYF
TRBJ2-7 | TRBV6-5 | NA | CASSYSGIYEQYF
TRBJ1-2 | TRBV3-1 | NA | CASSQVFGGNYGYTF
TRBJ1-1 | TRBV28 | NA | CASSLEDEAFF
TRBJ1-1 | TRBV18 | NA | CASSPVLGGATGRNTEAFF
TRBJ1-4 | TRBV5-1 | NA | CASSHPSREKLFF
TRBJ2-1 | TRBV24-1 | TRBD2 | CATSDFHTSGRDNEQFF
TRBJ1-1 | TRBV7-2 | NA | CASSLKDGINTEAFF
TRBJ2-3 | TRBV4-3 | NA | CASSQVEGSDTQYF
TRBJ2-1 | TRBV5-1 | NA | CASSLGGTSPYNEQFF